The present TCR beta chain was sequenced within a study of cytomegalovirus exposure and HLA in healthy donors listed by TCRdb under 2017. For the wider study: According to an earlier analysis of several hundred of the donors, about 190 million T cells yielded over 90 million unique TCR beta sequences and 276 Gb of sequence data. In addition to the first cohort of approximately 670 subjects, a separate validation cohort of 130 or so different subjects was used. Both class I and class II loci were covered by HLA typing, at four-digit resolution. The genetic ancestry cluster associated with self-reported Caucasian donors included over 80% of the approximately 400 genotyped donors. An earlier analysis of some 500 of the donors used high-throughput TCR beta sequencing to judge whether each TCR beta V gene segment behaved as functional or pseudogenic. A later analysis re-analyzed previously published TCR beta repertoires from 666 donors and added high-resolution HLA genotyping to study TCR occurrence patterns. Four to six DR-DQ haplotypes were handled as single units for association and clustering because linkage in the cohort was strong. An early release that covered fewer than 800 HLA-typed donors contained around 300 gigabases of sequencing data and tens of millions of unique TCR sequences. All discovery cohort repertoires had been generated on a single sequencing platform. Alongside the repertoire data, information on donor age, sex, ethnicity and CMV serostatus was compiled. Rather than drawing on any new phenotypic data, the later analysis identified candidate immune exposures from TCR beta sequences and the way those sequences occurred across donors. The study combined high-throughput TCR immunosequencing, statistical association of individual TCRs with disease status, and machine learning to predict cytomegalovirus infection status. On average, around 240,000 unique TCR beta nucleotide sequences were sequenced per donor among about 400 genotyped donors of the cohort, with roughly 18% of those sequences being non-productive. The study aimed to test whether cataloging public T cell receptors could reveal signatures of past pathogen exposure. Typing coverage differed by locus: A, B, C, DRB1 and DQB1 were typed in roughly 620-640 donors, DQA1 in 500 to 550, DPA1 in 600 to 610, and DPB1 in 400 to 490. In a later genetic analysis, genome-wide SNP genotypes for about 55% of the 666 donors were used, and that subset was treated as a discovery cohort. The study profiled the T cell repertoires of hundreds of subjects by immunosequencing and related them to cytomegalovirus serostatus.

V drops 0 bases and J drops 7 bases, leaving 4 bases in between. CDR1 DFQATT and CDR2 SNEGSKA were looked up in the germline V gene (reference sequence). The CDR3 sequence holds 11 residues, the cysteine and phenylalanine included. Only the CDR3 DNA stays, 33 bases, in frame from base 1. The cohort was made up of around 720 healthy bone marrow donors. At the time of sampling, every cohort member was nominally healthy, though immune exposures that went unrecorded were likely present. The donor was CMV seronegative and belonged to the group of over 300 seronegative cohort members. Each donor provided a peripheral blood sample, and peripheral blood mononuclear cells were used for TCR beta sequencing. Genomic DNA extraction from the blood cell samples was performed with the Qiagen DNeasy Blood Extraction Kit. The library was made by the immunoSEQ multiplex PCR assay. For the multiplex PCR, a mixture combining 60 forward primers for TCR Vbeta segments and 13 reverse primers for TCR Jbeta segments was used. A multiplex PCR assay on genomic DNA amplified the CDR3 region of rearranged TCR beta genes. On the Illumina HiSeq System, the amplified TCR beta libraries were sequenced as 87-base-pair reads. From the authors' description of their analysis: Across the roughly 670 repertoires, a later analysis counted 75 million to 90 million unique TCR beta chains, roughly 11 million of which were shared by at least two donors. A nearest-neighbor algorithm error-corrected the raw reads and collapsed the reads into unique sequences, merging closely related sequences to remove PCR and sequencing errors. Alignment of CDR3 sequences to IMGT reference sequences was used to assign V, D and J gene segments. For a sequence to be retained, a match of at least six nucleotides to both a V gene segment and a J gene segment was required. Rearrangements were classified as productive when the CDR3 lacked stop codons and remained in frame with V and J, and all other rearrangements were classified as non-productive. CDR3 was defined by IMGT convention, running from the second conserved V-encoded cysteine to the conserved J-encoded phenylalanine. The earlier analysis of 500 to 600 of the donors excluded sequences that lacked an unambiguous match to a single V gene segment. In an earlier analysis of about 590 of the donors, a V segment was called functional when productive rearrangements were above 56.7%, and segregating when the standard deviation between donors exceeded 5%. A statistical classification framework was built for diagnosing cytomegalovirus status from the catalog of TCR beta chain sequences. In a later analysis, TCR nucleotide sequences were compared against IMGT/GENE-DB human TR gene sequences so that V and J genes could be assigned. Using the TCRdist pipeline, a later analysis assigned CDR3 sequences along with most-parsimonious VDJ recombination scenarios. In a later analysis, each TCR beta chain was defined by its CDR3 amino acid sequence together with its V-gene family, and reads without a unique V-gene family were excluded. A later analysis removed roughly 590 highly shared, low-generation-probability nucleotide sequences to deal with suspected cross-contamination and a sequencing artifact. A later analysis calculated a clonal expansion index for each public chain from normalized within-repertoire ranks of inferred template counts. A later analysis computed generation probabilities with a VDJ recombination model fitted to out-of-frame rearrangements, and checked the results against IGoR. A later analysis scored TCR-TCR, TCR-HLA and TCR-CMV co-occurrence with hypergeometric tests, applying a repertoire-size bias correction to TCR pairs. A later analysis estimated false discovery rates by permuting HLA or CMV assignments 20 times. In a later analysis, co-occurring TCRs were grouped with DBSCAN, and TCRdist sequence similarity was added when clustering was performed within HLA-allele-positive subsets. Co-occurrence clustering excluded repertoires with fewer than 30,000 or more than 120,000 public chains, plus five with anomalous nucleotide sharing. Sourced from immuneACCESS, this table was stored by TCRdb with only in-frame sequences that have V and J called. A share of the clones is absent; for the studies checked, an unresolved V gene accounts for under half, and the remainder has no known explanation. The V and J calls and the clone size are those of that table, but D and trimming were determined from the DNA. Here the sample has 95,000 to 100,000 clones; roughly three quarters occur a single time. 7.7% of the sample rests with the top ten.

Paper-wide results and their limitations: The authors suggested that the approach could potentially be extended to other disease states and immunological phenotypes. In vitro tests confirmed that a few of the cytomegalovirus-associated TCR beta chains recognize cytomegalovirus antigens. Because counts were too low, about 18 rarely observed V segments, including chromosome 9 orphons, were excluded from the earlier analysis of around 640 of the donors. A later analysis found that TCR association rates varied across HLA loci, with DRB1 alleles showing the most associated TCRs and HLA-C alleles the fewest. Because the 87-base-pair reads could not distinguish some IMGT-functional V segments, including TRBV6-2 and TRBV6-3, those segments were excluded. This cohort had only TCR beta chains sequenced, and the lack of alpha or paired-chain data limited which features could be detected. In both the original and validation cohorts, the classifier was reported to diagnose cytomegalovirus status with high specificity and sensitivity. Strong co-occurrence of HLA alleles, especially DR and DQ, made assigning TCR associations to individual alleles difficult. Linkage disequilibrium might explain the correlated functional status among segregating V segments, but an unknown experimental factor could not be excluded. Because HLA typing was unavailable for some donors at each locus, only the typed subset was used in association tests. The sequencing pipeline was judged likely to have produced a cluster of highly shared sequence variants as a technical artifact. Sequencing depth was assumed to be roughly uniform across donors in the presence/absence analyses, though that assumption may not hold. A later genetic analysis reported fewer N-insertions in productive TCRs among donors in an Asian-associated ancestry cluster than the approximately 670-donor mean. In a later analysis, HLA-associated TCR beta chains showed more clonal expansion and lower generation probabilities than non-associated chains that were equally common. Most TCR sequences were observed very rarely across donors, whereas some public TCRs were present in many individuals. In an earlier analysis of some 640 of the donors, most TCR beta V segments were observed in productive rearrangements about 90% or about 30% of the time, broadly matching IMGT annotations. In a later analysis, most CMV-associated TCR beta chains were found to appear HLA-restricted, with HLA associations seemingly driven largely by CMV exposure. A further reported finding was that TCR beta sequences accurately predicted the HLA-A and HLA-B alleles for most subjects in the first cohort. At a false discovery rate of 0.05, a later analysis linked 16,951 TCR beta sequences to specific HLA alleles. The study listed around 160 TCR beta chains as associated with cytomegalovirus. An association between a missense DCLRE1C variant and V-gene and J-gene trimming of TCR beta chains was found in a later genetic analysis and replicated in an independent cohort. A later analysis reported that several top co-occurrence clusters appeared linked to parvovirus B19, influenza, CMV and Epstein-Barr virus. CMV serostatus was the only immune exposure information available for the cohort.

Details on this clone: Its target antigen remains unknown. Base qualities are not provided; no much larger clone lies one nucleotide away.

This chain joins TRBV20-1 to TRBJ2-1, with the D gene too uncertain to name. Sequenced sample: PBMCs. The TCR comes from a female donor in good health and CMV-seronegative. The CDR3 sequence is CSARDPNEQFF. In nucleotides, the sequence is TGCAGTGCTAGAGATCCTAATGAGCAGTTCTTC.